The 29 T cell receptor beta chains given below trace back to one sample, sequenced in a study of blood T cell repertoires in COVID-19. Assay used: immunoSEQ multiplex PCR; TCRdb lists only in-frame clones, some missing. Among around 45,000 clones, about 90% were seen once, and the ten largest hold around 13%. The sequencing sample was made of peripheral blood. The receptor set was obtained from a man at least 80 years old with acute or convalescent COVID-19.

This chain connects TRBV3-1 (or the pseudogene TRBV3-2) to TRBJ1-2, with TRBD1 matching 7 bases. J gave up 4 bases and V 1 base, and 6 bases lay outside the gene matches. From germline, CDR1 is LGHDT and CDR2 YNNKEL (reference sequence). CDR3 length: 15 amino acids. Here the CDR3 reads CASSQGAGTAYGYTF. CDR3 DNA: TGTGCCAGCAGCCAAGGGGCCGGGACAGCCTATGGCTACACCTTC.

The genes are TRBV9 and TRBJ2-3; TRBD2 agrees at 10 bases. Germline values: CDR1 SGDLS, CDR2 YYNGEE. With 1 base clipped from V and 2 bases from J, the junction kept 4 bases outside the gene matches. The CDR3 consists of 16 residues. CDR3 bases: TGTGCCAGCAGCGTACCTAGCGGGGGCTACACAGATACGCAGTATTTT. Its protein product is CASSVPSGGYTDTQYF.

The J gene is TRBJ2-3, the V gene TRBV4-2; D is possibly TRBD2 (7 bases). The CDR3 totals 17 residues. Germline loops: CDR1 LGHNA, CDR2 YNFKEQ. V lost 6 bases and J lost 0, with 19 bases in between. CDR3 nucleotides: TGTGCCAGCAGGCGAGGGGCCGGGGGGCGGAGCACAGATACGCAGTATTTT. This translates into CASRRGAGGRSTDTQYF.

The gene calls are TRBV5-4 and TRBJ1-2; D is undetermined. V lost 3 bases, J lost 8 bases, and 23 bases lay in between. The CDR3 has 16 amino acids. Germline-derived CDR1 and CDR2 are SGHNT and YYREEE (reference sequence). CDR3 DNA sequence: TGTGCCAGCAGCTCGGAGGATCGGACGGAAGGGCGAGGCTACACCTTC. It encodes CASSSEDRTEGRGYTF.

The rearrangement uses TRBV3-1 (or the pseudogene TRBV3-2) and TRBJ1-4, with 10 bases lining up with TRBD1. This CDR3 spans 16 amino acids. Germline V gene sequence: CDR1 LGHDT, CDR2 YNNKEL (reference sequence). The V and J ends lost 6 bases and 4 bases, in that order; junction bases with no gene match: 8. DNA for the CDR3: TGTGCCAGCAGTCTTGACAGGGGGCTCGGTAATGAAAAACTGTTTTTT. The encoded protein is CASSLDRGLGNEKLFF.

The J gene is TRBJ1-1, the V gene TRBV6-1; D ambiguous. Germline V gene sequence: CDR1 MNHNS, CDR2 SASEGT. The ends were cut back, 2 bases at V and 4 bases at J, with 8 bases in the middle. The CDR3 loop spans 13 amino acids. CDR3 DNA: TGTGCCAGCAGTGAATTAACAAGCACTGAAGCTTTCTTT. Translating it yields CASSELTSTEAFF.

The table lists this clone with a count of one. V is TRBV7-9 and J is TRBJ1-2; perhaps TRBD1 as D (5 bases). V dropped 5 bases and J dropped 6 bases, with 19 bases sitting between them. The CDR3 runs 15 residues. From germline, CDR1 is SEHNR and CDR2 FQNEAQ (reference sequence). CDR3 sequence (DNA): TGTGCCAGCAGCCCAAACGCCGGGGGTACCCATGGCTACACCTTC. It codes for CASSPNAGGTHGYTF.

The rearrangement links TRBV5-1 to TRBJ1-4; the match to TRBD1 covers 7 bases. The V gene's germline CDR1 is SGHRS and CDR2 YFSETQ. The CDR3 totals 15 residues. The ends lost 1 base at V and 3 bases at J; junction bases unmatched: 3. The CDR3 bases are TGCGCCAGCAGCTTGTGGGACAGCTCTAATGAAAAACTGTTTTTT. It is translated as CASSLWDSSNEKLFF.

CDR3: CASSLNGETQYF. DNA of the CDR3: TGTGCCAGCAGCCTGAACGGGGAGACCCAGTACTTC. The V and J genes are TRBV7-9 and TRBJ2-5; D uncertain. The V end lost 5 bases, the J end lost 5 bases, and 9 bases lay between the germline ends. Germline-derived CDR1 and CDR2 are SEHNR and FQNEAQ (reference sequence). The CDR3 sequence is 12 residues long.

V gene TRBV3-1 (or the pseudogene TRBV3-2) combines with J gene TRBJ1-1; D call uncertain. The ends were cut back, 4 bases at V and 1 base at J, with 7 bases in the middle. The CDR3 sequence is 13 residues long. Per the germline V gene, CDR1 is LGHDT and CDR2 is YNNKEL (reference sequence). The CDR3, as DNA: TGTGCCAGCAGCCTAGGAGCGAACACTGAAGCTTTCTTT. It translates to CASSLGANTEAFF.

The gene calls are TRBV19 and TRBJ1-3, with D uncertain. The CDR3 extends over 15 amino acids. CDR1 is LNHDA, CDR2 SQIVND, per germline (reference sequence). V shed 1 base and J shed 0 bases, with 7 bases lying between them. CDR3 sequence (DNA): TGTGCCAGTAGTATAGGGGCACGCTCTGGAAACACCATATATTTT. It specifies CASSIGARSGNTIYF.

The chain uses TRBV29-1 and TRBJ2-7, with D possibly TRBD2 on 5 matching bases. Trimming cost V 4 bases and J 5 bases, with 15 bases left between them. The germline V gene has CDR1 SQVTM and CDR2 ANQGSEA. This CDR3 is built from 13 residues. The CDR3 region is CSVGRGVIDEQYF. The CDR3 coding sequence is TGCAGCGTTGGACGGGGAGTTATCGACGAGCAGTACTTC.

The CDR3 nucleotides are TGTGCCAGCAGCTTCAGGGCCGTGCAGGGGGCGGCCGAAGCTTTCTTT. Its translation is CASSFRAVQGAAEAFF. The chain recombines TRBV5-4 with TRBJ1-1; 8 bases map to TRBD1. This CDR3 is built from 16 residues. V lost 2 bases and J lost 8; bases outside the gene matches: 14. From germline, CDR1 is SGHNT and CDR2 YYREEE (reference sequence).

The chain carries TRBV5-1 and TRBJ2-1; 7 nucleotides match TRBD1. V was clipped by 4 bases and J by 14 bases; unmatched bases: 15. CDR1 is SGHRS and CDR2 is YFSETQ in the germline V gene. The CDR3 length is 14 residues. CDR3 protein: CASSPGQALPAEFF. The DNA of the CDR3 is TGCGCCAGCAGCCCCGGACAGGCCCTCCCAGCTGAGTTCTTC.

This rearrangement joins TRBV24-1 to TRBJ2-5; D possibly corresponds to TRBD1 (5 bases). Germline lookup yields CDR1 KGHDR and CDR2 SFDVKD. This CDR3 region has 15 residues. The V gene lost 3 bases and the J gene lost 2 bases, with 12 bases spanning the gap. In DNA form, the CDR3 reads TGTGCCACCAGTGATCCCGACAGTATTCAAGAGACCCAGTACTTC. This encodes CATSDPDSIQETQYF.

The CDR3 reads CASSPGGTGGRTDTQYF. CDR3 coding DNA: TGTGCCAGCAGCCCTGGGGGTACGGGGGGTCGCACAGATACGCAGTATTTT. V usage is TRBV7-2 and J usage is TRBJ2-3; TRBD2 matches at 7 bases. Germline CDR1 is SGHTA and CDR2 is FQGNSA. V dropped 5 bases and J dropped 1; count of bases not matched to a gene: 12. The length of the CDR3 is 17 residues.

The chain recombines TRBV5-1 with TRBJ2-5, with no clear D. The CDR3 contains 14 residues. CDR1 and CDR2 from the germline V gene are SGHRS and YFSETQ. Trimming took 1 base from V and 0 from J, leaving 7 bases between them. CDR3 nucleotides: TGCGCCAGCAGCTTGAGCGTAAACCAAGAGACCCAGTACTTC. Translating gives CASSLSVNQETQYF.

V and J are TRBV10-3 and TRBJ1-1; perhaps TRBD1 as D (6 bases). There are 14 residues in the CDR3. Trimming pared 4 bases from V and 6 bases from J, leaving 15 bases between. Germline V gene lookup returns CDR1 ENHRY and CDR2 SYGVKD. CDR3 sequence reads: CAISGPGVGSEAFF. The CDR3 DNA is TGTGCCATCAGTGGACCAGGGGTGGGGTCTGAAGCTTTCTTT.

In nucleotides, the CDR3 is TGTGCCAGTAGTTGGTCGGACTATGGCTACACCTTC. Its protein is CASSWSDYGYTF. The chain employs TRBV19 and TRBJ1-2; no definite D call. V was clipped by 5 bases and J by 3 bases, with 7 bases between them. This CDR3 has 12 residues. Per the germline V gene, CDR1 is LNHDA and CDR2 is SQIVND (reference sequence).

The chain is built from TRBV2 and TRBJ1-4; D uncertain. This CDR3 spans 17 amino acids. Germline CDR1 reads SNHLY; CDR2 reads FYNNEI. V lost 4 bases and J 0 bases, leaving 15 bases between the germline ends. The CDR3 sequence: CASSADLPYATNEKLFF. CDR3 DNA sequence: TGTGCCAGCAGTGCGGACTTACCGTATGCAACTAATGAAAAACTGTTTTTT.

This chain links TRBV18 with TRBJ2-3; TRBD1 might be the D (5 bases). CDR1 is KGHSH, CDR2 LQKENI, per germline. Trimming took 2 bases from V and 0 from J, leaving 9 bases between them. This CDR3 is 15 amino acids long. The CDR3 DNA reads TGTGCCAGCTCACCATTTAGGGGTAGCACAGATACGCAGTATTTT. Translated: CASSPFRGSTDTQYF.

This clone was counted a single time. CDR3 DNA sequence: TGTGCCCCGCTAGCGGGGAGACACTACGAGCAGTACTTC. Translated, it gives CAPLAGRHYEQYF. This chain joins TRBV14 and TRBJ2-7, with 9 positions matching TRBD2. The CDR3 is 13 amino acids. Germline loops: CDR1 SGHDN, CDR2 FVKESK. V shed 11 bases and J 3 bases; nucleotides not matched to a gene: 8. The full variable domain, rest sourced from reference TRBV14 and TRBJ2-7, is EAGVTQFPSHSVIEKGQTVTLRCDPISGHDNLYWYRRVMGKEIKFLLHFVKESKQDESGMPNNRFLAERTGGTYSTLKVQPAELEDSGVYFCAPLAGRHYEQYFGPGTRLTVT.

V usage is TRBV7-2 and J usage is TRBJ2-3, with 8 bases that match TRBD2. V was pared by 0 bases and J by 5 bases, with 7 bases of the junction left unmatched. The CDR3 extends over 16 amino acids. Germline CDR1 is SGHTA and CDR2 is FQGNSA. The DNA of the CDR3 is TGTGCCAGCAGCTTAGCGCGCGGGGGGCTGGGAGATACGCAGTATTTT. Protein sequence: CASSLARGGLGDTQYF.

The chain links TRBV6-5 to TRBJ1-2; maybe TRBD1 (6 bases). Looked up from germline, CDR1 is MNHEY and CDR2 is SVGAGI. Trimming stripped 5 bases from V and 3 bases from J, with 16 bases between. The CDR3 length is 15 residues. The CDR3 is CASSPQGRVYYGYTF. CDR3 DNA: TGTGCCAGCAGTCCCCAGGGGAGGGTTTACTATGGCTACACCTTC.

This sequence joins TRBV6-5 and TRBJ1-1, with D possibly being TRBD1 (6 bases). From germline, CDR1 is MNHEY and CDR2 SVGAGI. Trimming pared 2 bases from V and 6 bases from J, leaving 16 bases between. CDR3 length: 15 residues. CDR3 coding DNA: TGTGCCAGCAGTTACGGGTCAGGGGTTTTCCCTGAAGCTTTCTTT. Its protein product is CASSYGSGVFPEAFF.

The gene calls are TRBV5-8 and TRBJ1-6; a possible D gene is TRBD1 (5 bases). Between the trimmed V and J ends, which lost 5 bases and 0 bases, there was a span of 15 bases. The CDR3 runs 17 residues. The V gene's germline CDR1 is SGHTS and CDR2 YDEGEE. CDR3 sequence (DNA): TGTGCCAGCAGACCCGGACAAGCCCTCTCCTATAATTCACCCCTCCACTTT. Amino acid sequence: CASRPGQALSYNSPLHF.

This chain uses TRBV29-1 with TRBJ2-7; 8 nucleotides align to TRBD1. Germline CDR1 is SQVTM and CDR2 is ANQGSEA. This CDR3 region has 12 residues. V shed 6 bases and J 4 bases; nucleotides not matched to a gene: 5. The CDR3 sequence is CSVGTGVYEQYF. CDR3 nucleotides: TGCAGCGTAGGGACAGGTGTATACGAGCAGTACTTC.

The J gene is TRBJ2-7, the V gene TRBV19; D unresolved. The CDR3 has 13 amino acids. From germline, CDR1 is LNHDA and CDR2 SQIVND (reference sequence). Trimming shortened V by 4 bases and J by 8 bases, and 15 bases separated the two germline ends. Here the CDR3 reads CASSTTSSTQQYF. CDR3 in DNA: TGTGCCAGTAGTACGACATCATCTACGCAGCAGTACTTC.

The sample holds a few counts of this clone. The chain is built from TRBV2 and TRBJ2-7, with 11 bases identical to TRBD1. This CDR3 comprises 16 residues. The germline V gene has CDR1 SNHLY and CDR2 FYNNEI. Trimming took 6 bases from V and 3 from J; bases not matched to a gene: 10. The CDR3 DNA sequence: TGTGCCAGCAGGTCTCGGTTGGGGACAGGGGGCTACGAGCAGTACTTC. Residues: CASRSRLGTGGYEQYF.